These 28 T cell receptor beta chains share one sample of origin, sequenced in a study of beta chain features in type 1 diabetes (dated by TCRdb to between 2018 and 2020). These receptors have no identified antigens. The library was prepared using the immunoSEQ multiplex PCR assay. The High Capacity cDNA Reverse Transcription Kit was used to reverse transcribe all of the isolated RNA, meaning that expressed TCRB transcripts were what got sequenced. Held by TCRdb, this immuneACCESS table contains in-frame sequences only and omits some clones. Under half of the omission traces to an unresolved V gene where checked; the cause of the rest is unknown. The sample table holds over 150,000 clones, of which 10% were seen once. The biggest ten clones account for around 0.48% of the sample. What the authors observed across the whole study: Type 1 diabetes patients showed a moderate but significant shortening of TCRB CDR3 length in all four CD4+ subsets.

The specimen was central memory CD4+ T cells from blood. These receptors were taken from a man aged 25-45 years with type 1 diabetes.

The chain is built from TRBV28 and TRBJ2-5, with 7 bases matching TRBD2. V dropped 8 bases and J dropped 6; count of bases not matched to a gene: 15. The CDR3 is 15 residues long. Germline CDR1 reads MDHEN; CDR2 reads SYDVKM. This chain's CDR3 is CASSRSSGTQKTQYF. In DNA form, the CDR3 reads TGTGCCAGCTCCCGATCTAGCGGAACGCAGAAGACCCAGTACTTC.

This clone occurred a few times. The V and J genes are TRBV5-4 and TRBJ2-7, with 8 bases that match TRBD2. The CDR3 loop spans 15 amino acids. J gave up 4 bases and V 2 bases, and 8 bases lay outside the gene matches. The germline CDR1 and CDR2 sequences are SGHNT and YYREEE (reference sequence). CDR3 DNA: TGTGCCAGCAGCTTCAGGTCTAGCGGGTCGTACGAGCAGTACTTC. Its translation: CASSFRSSGSYEQYF.

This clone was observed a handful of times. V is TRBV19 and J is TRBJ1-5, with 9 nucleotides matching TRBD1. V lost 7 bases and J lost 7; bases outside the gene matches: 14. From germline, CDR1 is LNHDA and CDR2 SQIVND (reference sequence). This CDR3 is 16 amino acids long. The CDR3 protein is CASTLRGGTGIQPQHF. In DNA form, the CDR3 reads TGTGCCAGTACCCTAAGGGGGGGGACAGGGATCCAGCCCCAGCATTTT.

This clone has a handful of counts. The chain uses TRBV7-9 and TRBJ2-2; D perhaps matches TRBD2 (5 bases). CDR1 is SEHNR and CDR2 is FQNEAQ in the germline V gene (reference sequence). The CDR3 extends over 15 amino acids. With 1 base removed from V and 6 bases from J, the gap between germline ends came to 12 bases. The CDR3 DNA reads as TGTGCCAGCAGCTTAGTTGGCCTAGCCCCCGGGGAGCTGTTTTTT. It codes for CASSLVGLAPGELFF.

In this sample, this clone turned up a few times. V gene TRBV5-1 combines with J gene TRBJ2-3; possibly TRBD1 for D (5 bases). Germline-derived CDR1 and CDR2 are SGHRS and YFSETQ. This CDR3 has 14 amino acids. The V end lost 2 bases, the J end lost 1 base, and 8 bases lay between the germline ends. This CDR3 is CASSFVQGTDTQYF. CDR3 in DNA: TGCGCCAGCAGCTTCGTACAGGGCACAGATACGCAGTATTTT.

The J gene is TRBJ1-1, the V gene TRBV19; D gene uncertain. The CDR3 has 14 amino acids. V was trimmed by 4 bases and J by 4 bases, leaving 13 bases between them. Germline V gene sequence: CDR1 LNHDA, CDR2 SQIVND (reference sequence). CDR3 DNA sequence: TGTGCCAGTAGTACGATAAACCCCGGCACTGAAGCTTTCTTT. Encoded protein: CASSTINPGTEAFF.

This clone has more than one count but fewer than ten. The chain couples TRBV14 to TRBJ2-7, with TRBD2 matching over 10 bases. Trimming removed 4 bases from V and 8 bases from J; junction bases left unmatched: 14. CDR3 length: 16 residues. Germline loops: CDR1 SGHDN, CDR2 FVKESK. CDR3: CASSPLVGLAGEKQYF. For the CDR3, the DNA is TGTGCCAGCAGCCCGTTGGTTGGGCTAGCGGGAGAAAAGCAGTACTTC.

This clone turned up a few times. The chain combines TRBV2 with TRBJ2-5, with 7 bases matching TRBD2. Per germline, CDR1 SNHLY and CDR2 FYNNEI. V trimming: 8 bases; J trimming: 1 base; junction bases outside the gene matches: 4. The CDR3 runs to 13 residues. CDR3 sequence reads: CASPGEGQETQYF. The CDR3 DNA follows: TGTGCCAGCCCGGGGGAGGGCCAAGAGACCCAGTACTTC.

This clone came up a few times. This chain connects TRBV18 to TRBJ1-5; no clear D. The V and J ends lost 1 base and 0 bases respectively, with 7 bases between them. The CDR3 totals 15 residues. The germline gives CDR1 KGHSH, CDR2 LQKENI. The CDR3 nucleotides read TGTGCCAGCTCACCACAGTCAGATAGCAATCAGCCCCAGCATTTT. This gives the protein CASSPQSDSNQPQHF.

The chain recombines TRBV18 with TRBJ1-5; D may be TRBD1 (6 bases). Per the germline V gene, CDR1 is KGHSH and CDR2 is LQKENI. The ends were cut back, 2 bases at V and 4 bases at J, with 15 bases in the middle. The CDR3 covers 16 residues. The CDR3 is CASSPFDRQVNQPQHF. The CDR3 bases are TGTGCCAGCTCACCATTCGACAGACAGGTTAATCAGCCCCAGCATTTT.

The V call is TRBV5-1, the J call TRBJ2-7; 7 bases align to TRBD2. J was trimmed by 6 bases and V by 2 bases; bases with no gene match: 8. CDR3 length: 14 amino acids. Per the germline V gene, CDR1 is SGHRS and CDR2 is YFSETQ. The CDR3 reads CASSFGGGGGEQYF. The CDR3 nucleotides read TGCGCCAGCAGCTTCGGCGGGGGAGGAGGCGAGCAGTACTTC.

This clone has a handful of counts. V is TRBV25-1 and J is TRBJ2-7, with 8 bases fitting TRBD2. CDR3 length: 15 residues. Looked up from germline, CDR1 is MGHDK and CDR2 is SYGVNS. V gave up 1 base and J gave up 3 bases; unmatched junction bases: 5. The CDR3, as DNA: TGTGCCAGCAGTGAATTTGCCAGCGGGAGCTACGAGCAGTACTTC. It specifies CASSEFASGSYEQYF.

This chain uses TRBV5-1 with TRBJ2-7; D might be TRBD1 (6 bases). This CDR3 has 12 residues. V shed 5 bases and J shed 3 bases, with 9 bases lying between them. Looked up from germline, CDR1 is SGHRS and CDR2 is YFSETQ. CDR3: CASSQGGYEQYF. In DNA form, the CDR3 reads TGCGCCAGCAGTCAAGGGGGCTACGAGCAGTACTTC.

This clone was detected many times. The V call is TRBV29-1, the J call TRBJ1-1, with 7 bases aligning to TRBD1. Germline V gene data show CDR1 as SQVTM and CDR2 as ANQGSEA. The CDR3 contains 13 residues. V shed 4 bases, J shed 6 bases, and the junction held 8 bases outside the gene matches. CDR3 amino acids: CSVGNTGEAEAFF. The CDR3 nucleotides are TGCAGCGTTGGAAACACAGGGGAGGCTGAAGCTTTCTTT.

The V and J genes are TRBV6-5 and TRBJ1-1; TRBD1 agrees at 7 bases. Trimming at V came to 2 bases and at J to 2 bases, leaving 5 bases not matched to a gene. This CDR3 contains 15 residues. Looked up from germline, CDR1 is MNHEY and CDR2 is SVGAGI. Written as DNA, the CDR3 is TGTGCCAGCAGTTACGAACAGGGGAGAAACACTGAAGCTTTCTTT. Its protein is CASSYEQGRNTEAFF.

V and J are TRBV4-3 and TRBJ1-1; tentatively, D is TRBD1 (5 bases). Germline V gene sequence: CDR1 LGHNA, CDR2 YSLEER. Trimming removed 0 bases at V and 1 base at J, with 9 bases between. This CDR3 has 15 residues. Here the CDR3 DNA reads TGCGCCAGCAGCCAAGAAGCGGGGGGGAACACTGAAGCTTTCTTT. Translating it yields CASSQEAGGNTEAFF.

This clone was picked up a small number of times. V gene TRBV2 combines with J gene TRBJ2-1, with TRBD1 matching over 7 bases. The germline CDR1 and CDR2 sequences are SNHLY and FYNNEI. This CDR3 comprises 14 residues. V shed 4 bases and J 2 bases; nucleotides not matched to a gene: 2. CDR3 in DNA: TGTGCCAGCAGTGTAGGACAGGCCTACAATGAGCAGTTCTTC. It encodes CASSVGQAYNEQFF.

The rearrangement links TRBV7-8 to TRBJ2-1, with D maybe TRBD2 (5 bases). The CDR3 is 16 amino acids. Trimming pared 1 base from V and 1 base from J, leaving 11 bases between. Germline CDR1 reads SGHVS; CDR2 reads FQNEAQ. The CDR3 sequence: CASSLVSGTSYNEQFF. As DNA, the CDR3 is TGTGCCAGCAGCTTAGTAAGCGGAACTTCCTACAATGAGCAGTTCTTC.

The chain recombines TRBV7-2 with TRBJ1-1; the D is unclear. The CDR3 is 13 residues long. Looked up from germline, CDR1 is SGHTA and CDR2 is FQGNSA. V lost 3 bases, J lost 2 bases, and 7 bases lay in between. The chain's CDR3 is CASSFGLNTEAFF. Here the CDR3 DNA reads TGTGCCAGCAGCTTCGGACTAAACACTGAAGCTTTCTTT.

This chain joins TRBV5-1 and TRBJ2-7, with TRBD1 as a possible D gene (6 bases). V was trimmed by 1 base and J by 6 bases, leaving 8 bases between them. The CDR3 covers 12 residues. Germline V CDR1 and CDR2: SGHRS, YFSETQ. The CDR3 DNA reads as TGCGCCAGCAGCTTGATGGGGGCCGAGCAGTACTTC. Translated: CASSLMGAEQYF.

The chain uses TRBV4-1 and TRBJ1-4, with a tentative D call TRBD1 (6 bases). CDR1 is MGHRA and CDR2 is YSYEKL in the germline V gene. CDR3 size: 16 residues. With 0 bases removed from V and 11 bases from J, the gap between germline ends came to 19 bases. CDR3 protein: CASSQDLVTGQKKLFF. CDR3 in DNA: TGCGCCAGCAGCCAAGATCTAGTAACAGGGCAGAAGAAACTGTTTTTT.

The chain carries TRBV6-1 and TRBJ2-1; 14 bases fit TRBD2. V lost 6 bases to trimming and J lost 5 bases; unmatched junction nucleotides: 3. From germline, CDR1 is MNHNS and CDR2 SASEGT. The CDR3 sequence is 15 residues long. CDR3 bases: TGTGCCAGCAGCCCGACTAGCGGGAGGGACAATGAGCAGTTCTTC. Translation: CASSPTSGRDNEQFF.

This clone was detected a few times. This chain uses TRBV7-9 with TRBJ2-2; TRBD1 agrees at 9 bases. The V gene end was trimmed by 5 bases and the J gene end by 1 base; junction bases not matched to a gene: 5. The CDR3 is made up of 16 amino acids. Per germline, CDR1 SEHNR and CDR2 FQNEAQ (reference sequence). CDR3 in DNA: TGTGCCAGCAGCCTCAACAGGGGGCAGAACACCGGGGAGCTGTTTTTT. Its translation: CASSLNRGQNTGELFF.

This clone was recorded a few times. The CDR3 protein is CASSLAASIAAEQFF. CDR3 bases: TGTGCCAGCAGCTTAGCGGCTTCTATAGCGGCTGAGCAGTTCTTC. The rearrangement joins TRBV7-2 to TRBJ2-1; a weak D match, TRBD2 (6 bases). In germline, CDR1 is SGHTA, CDR2 FQGNSA. V was pared by 0 bases and J by 9 bases, with 15 bases between. The CDR3 is made up of 15 amino acids.

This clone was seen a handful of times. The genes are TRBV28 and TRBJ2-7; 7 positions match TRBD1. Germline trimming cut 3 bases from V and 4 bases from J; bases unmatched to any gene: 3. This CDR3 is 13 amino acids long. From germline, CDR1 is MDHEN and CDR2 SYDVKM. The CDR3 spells CASSFKGAYEQYF. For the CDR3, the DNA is TGTGCCAGCAGTTTCAAGGGGGCATACGAGCAGTACTTC.

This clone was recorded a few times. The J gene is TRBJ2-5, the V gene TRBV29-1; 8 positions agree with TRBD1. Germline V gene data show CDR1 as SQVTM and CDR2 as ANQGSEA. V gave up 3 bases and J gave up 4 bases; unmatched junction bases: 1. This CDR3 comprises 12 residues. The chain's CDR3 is CSVDTGGETQYF. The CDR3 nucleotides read TGCAGCGTTGACACAGGGGGAGAGACCCAGTACTTC. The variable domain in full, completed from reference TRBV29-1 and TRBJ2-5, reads SAVISQKPSRDICQRGTSLTIQCQVDSQVTMMFWYRQQPGQSLTLIATANQGSEATYESGFVIDKFPISRPNLTFSTLTVSNMSPEDSSIYLCSVDTGGETQYFGPGTRLLVL.

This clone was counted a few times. The CDR3 DNA reads TGTGCCAGCTCACCGAGGGTAACTACCTACGAGCAGTACTTC. Translating gives CASSPRVTTYEQYF. The rearrangement joins TRBV18 to TRBJ2-7, with D maybe TRBD2 (5 bases). Germline CDR1 reads KGHSH; CDR2 reads LQKENI. This CDR3 is 14 amino acids long. V dropped 3 bases and J dropped 2 bases, with 11 bases sitting between them.

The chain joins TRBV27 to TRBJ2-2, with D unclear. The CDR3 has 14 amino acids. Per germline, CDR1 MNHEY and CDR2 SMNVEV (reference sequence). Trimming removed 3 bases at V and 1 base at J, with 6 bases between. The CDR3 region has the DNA TGTGCCAGCAGTTTCAGTTGGAACACCGGGGAGCTGTTTTTT. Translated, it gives CASSFSWNTGELFF.